The rows below give T cell receptor beta chains drawn from one sample of a study of regulatory T cells in long-lasting Graves disease. Each CDR3 protein gets one entry after TCRdb re-called the multiplex PCR reads with MiXCR. The sample yields roughly 510,000 distinct CDR3 sequences, 15% to 20% seen once. These data were also filed under a second study, of T cells in Graves' hyperthyroidism and ophthalmopathy.

The starting material was peripheral blood mononuclear cells (PBMCs), obtained at new diagnosis, from a patient treated with antithyroid drugs. The receptor source for this set is a man between 18 and 35 years old with Graves disease. The CDR3 runs from the conserved cysteine through the conserved F or W. D genes are given only for firm matches. Some rows mark clone size as missing; the rest say once, few, many or name a class of expanded clone.

D	V	size	J	DNA	CDR3
TRBD2	TRBV18	many	TRBJ2-1	TGTGCCAGCTCACCCCCGAGCGGGATCTCCTACAATGAGCAGTTCTTC	CASSPPSGISYNEQFF
-	TRBV12-3/TRBV12-4	-	TRBJ1-5	TGTGCCAGCACCATGAAGGGATTAGGGCAGCCCCAGCATTTT	CASTMKGLGQPQHF
-	TRBV5-1	-	TRBJ1-3	TGCGCCAGCAGCTTGGGTGCTGTAGGGGCTGGAAACACCATATATTTT	CASSLGAVGAGNTIYF
-	TRBV27	-	TRBJ1-5	TGTGCCAGCAGTGCAGGGGCGACGAGCAATCAGCCCCAGCATTTT	CASSAGATSNQPQHF
-	TRBV3-1	many	TRBJ2-7	TGTGCCAGCAGCCAAGGCAGGGGAGCCTACGAGCAGTACTTC	CASSQGRGAYEQYF
-	TRBV7-8	many	TRBJ2-7	TGTGCCAGCAGCACCGACACCCACTACGAGCAGTACTTC	CASSTDTHYEQYF
-	TRBV7-2	many	TRBJ1-4	TGTGCCAGCAGCTTAGGCTCCCAGGGCGATGACAAACTGTTTTTT	CASSLGSQGDDKLFF
-	TRBV15	many	TRBJ2-7	TGTGCCACCAGCACCCCCGGACGGGTGGCCTACGAGCAGTACTTC	CATSTPGRVAYEQYF
-	TRBV6-2/TRBV6-3	few	TRBJ1-1	TGTGCCAGCAGCCGTCGGGGGGCCATAAACACTGAAGCTTCCTTT	CASSRRGAINTEASF
TRBD2	TRBV15	few	TRBJ2-7	TGTGCCACCAGCACCCGGGAGGTGACTAGCGAGCAGTACTTC	CATSTREVTSEQYF
TRBD1	TRBV11-2	-	TRBJ2-1	TGTGCCAGCAGCCCAGGACAGGGGAGGTCCTACAATGAGCAGTTCTTC	CASSPGQGRSYNEQFF
-	TRBV5-1	many	TRBJ2-7	TGCGCCAGCAGCTTGGTTCAGGGGGGGAACTACGAGCAGTACTTC	CASSLVQGGNYEQYF
TRBD1	TRBV13	few	TRBJ2-7	TGTGCCAGCAGCCCACTAGGGACAGGAGGTTCCTACGAGCAGTACTTC	CASSPLGTGGSYEQYF
-	TRBV28	many	TRBJ1-5	TGTGCCAGCAGTTCCCGAGGAGGTAATCAGCCCCAGCATTTT	CASSSRGGNQPQHF
-	TRBV5-1	many	TRBJ1-2	TGTGCCAGCAGCTTAGATCCAGGGTCGCCCTCTCCGGCTCCCTTC	CASSLDPGSPSPAPF
TRBD2	TRBV12-3/TRBV12-4	many	TRBJ2-3	TGTGCCAGCGGGTCCAGCGGGAGGGGGGACACAGATACGCAGTATTTT	CASGSSGRGDTDTQYF
TRBD2	TRBV2	many	TRBJ2-2	TGTGCCACCAAGCGGGAGAACACCGGGGAGCTGTTTTTT	CATKRENTGELFF
-	TRBV6-1	-	TRBJ2-7	TGTGCCAGCAGTGGTGAGGGACGGGGCTACGAGCAGTACTTC	CASSGEGRGYEQYF
-	TRBV5-1	-	TRBJ2-5	TGCGCCAGCAGCACTCAGACTTGGGAGACCCAGTACTTC	CASSTQTWETQYF
-	TRBV12-3/TRBV12-4	many	TRBJ2-5	TGTGCCAGCAGGAACAAGGGTGGAGAGACCCAGTACTTC	CASRNKGGETQYF
TRBD1	TRBV5-1	-	TRBJ2-1	TGCGCCAGCAGCGCCCGAGGACAGGGGTTAAGCTCCTACAATGAGCAGTTCTTC	CASSARGQGLSSYNEQFF
TRBD1	TRBV7-8	few	TRBJ2-2	TGTGCCAGCACCCTTACCGGGACAGGGATTATCCCCGGGGAGCTGTTTTTT	CASTLTGTGIIPGELFF
-	TRBV5-1	many	TRBJ2-7	TGCGCCAGCAGCTTGCTAGGGGCCTACGAGCAGTACTTC	CASSLLGAYEQYF
TRBD2	TRBV20-1	few	TRBJ2-7	TGCAGTGCCACGGACGGCGGGAGGACCCCCGGCGAGCAGTACTTC	CSATDGGRTPGEQYF
TRBD2	TRBV6-5	many	TRBJ2-7	TGTGCCAGCAGTTACTCGAATTCCGCGGGAGGGAGCTCCTACGAGCAGTACTTC	CASSYSNSAGGSSYEQYF
-	TRBV20-1	few	TRBJ2-1	TGCAGTGCTAGAACAAAGTGGGGGACCGACAATGAGCAGTTCTTC	CSARTKWGTDNEQFF
-	TRBV18	-	TRBJ2-2	TGTGCCAGCTCACCCTCGACGGGGGTGAACACCGGGGAGCTGTTTTTT	CASSPSTGVNTGELFF
-	TRBV9	few	TRBJ2-1	TGTGCCAGCAGCGCCTTACTTGGCTCCTACAATGAGCAGTTCTTC	CASSALLGSYNEQFF
TRBD1	TRBV19	many	TRBJ2-1	TGTGCCAGGCGCATGCCCGGATGGGACAGGGGGGAGATCAATGAGCAGTTCTTC	CARRMPGWDRGEINEQFF
-	TRBV27	many	TRBJ2-3	TGTGCCAGCAGTTTGTACGGGGCTAGCACAGATACGCAGTATTTT	CASSLYGASTDTQYF
-	TRBV20-1	many	TRBJ1-1	TGCAGTGCTAGAGATTTGGACAGACCCGGGGACACTGAAGCTTTCTTT	CSARDLDRPGDTEAFF
-	TRBV29-1	few	TRBJ2-7	TGCAGCGCCAAGAGGGGGGCCTACGAGCAGTACTTC	CSAKRGAYEQYF
-	TRBV6-2/TRBV6-3	-	TRBJ2-2	TGTGCCAGCAGTGCTTACAGGGTAGGCACCGGGGAGCTGTTTTTT	CASSAYRVGTGELFF
TRBD1	TRBV3-1	few	TRBJ1-2	TGTGCCAGCAGCCCGGACAGGGGTAGCTACACCTTC	CASSPDRGSYTF
TRBD2	TRBV28	many	TRBJ2-1	TGTGCCAGCAGCCCTAAGCGGACTAGCGGGATTTACAATGAGCAGTTCTTC	CASSPKRTSGIYNEQFF
-	TRBV2	many	TRBJ2-1	TGTGCCAGCCGGACTTATTTATCCTACAATGAGCAGTTCTTC	CASRTYLSYNEQFF
-	TRBV20-1	many	TRBJ2-7	TGCAGTGCTAGAGATCTCCCCACTCCCCGTGTCGAGCAGTACTTC	CSARDLPTPRVEQYF
-	TRBV5-1	few	TRBJ2-1	TGCGCTAGCAGCTTGGATTTTTGGAATGAGCAGTTCTTC	CASSLDFWNEQFF
TRBD1	TRBV27	few	TRBJ1-5	TGTGCCAGCAGTTTGAAGCCGCCGGGACAGGGCCGCAATCAGCCCCAGCATTTT	CASSLKPPGQGRNQPQHF
-	TRBV9	few	TRBJ1-1	TGTGCCAGCAGCCCCCAAGGCGCGCGTGAGGTCTCTGGCGCTTTCTTT	CASSPQGAREVSGAFF
TRBD1	TRBV7-6	few	TRBJ1-6	TGTGCCAGCAGCTCGGGGACAGGGGCCGCACCCAATTCACCCCTCCACTTT	CASSSGTGAAPNSPLHF
-	TRBV12-3/TRBV12-4	-	TRBJ2-2	TGCCCGGTCGGGGTGTCGCAAACCGGGGAGCTGTTTTTT	CPVGVSQTGELFF
-	TRBV6-2/TRBV6-3	-	TRBJ1-1	TGTGCCAGCAACCGGAGGGACACTGAAGCTTTCTTT	CASNRRDTEAFF
-	TRBV11-2	few	TRBJ1-1	TGTGCCAGCAAAGGGGAGGGCACTGAAGCTTTCTTT	CASKGEGTEAFF
-	TRBV5-6	many	TRBJ2-1	TGTGCCAGCAGCTCCCTTAGCGGCCGTAGCTCCTACAATGAGCAGTTCTTC	CASSSLSGRSSYNEQFF